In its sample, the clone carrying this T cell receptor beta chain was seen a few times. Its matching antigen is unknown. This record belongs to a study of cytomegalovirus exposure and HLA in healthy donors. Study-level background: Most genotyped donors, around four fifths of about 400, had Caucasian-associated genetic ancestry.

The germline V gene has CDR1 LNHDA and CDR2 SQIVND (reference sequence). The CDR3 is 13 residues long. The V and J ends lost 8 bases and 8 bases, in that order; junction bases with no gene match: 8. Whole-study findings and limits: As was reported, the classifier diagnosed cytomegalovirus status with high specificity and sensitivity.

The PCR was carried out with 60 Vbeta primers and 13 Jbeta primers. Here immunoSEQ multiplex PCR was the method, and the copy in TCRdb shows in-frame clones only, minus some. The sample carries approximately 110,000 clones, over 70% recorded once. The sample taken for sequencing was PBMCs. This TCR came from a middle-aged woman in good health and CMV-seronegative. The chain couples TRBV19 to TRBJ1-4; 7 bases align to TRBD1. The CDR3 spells CASADRLGEKLFF. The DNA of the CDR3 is TGTGCCAGTGCGGACAGGTTGGGGGAAAAACTGTTTTTT.